This T cell receptor (beta chain) was profiled in a study of identical twins (dated by TCRdb to 2015 to 2016). Regarding the study in general: To test whether fetal clonotypes persist, the study used deep sequencing on TCR alpha and beta repertoires from monozygotic twins, unrelated adults of various ages, and cord blood. To rule out contamination, replicate twin experiments were performed at different times with different library preparation protocols.

Including the terminal cysteine and phenylalanine, the CDR3 comprises 14 residues. The retained sequence is limited to the CDR3, 42 bases, with the frame set at the first base. The germline ends are 16 bases apart after V is trimmed by 10 bases and J by 0 bases. CDR1 and CDR2, looked up from the germline V gene (reference sequence), are MNHEY and SMNVEV. In this sample, this clonotype turned up a few times. The antigen this receptor binds is unknown. No much larger clone exists at a distance of one base, and base qualities are not known. Library prep was done by 5' RACE. The sample was run on an Illumina HiSeq 2000. A universal primer binding site was added through template switching, and the final cDNA carried a unique molecular identifier so that TCR cDNA molecules could be counted accurately. Specific primers in the conserved constant-segment region were used to synthesize first-strand cDNA for the TCR alpha and beta chains. To control for contamination, each cDNA library was double barcoded with a SMART-Mk sample barcode plus Illumina barcodes. Two successive PCR steps introduced TruSeq adapter sequences along with Illumina sample barcodes. TCR alpha and beta cDNA libraries were sequenced on the Illumina HiSeq platform with custom primers. As for the original processing: MiGEC was used to process raw reads and extract unique molecular identifiers, and MiXCR was used to find CDR3 positions. Recombination models were inferred per individual with the repgenHMM and IGoR tools using an EM algorithm. Shared clonotypes were analyzed with the tcR package in R, and sharing was normalized by the product of cloneset sizes. Out-of-frame nonproductive sequences were analyzed to study raw recombination free of thymic and clonal selection effects. In-frame beta chains were kept once TCRdb had trimmed the public reads at Q25 with fastp and called clones with MiXCR. Merged by CDR3 protein, the rows form single entries marked with the most common genes and DNA. TCRdb, rather than the study authors, made the V and J calls. Across this sample there are some 240,000 distinct CDR3 sequences, with about 8.3% seen only once. The top ten constitute less than 4% of the sample.

Every donor in the study was a healthy Caucasian. Three pairs of female monozygotic twins, all aged roughly 18 to 29 years, were included in the twin cohort. Positive isolation kits from Invitrogen were used to isolate the CD4+ and CD8+ T cell populations. General findings and caveats noted by the study authors: Invariant T cells such as MAIT and iNKT could partly confound zero-insertion analyses, though diverse VJ usage argued against this for most clonotypes. The excess sharing between twins in beta out-of-frame sequences was weaker because fewer shared sequences reduced the signal-to-noise ratio. Recombination models systematically underestimated out-of-frame TCR alpha sharing in monozygotic twins but agreed with sharing between unrelated individuals. Abundant cord blood beta clonotypes had fewer insertions, young adult naive repertoires showed a similar but weaker trend, and memory repertoires showed no such trend. Compared with coincidental sharing between unrelated individuals, out-of-frame TCR alpha sequences shared between twins had an excess of sequences with low generation probability. Because the same donors could not be followed over many years, the conclusions depended on cross-sectional statistical analysis.

These data also formed part of another study, on yellow fever vaccine responses in identical twins. Reported in the second study: According to the authors, the vaccine-induced T cell response in identical twins seemed to be partly convergent and partly specific to each individual. In the study, vaccine-responding T cell clones were precisely tracked in identical twins.

The sample consisted of CD8+ T cells sorted from blood. The clonotype comes from a woman between 18 and 30 years old in good health. The chain was built from TRBV27 and TRBJ2-7; no D gene call is confident. CDR3 region: CATAPILASYEQYF. The DNA reads as follows: TGTGCCACCGCTCCGATTCTGGCCTCCTACGAGCAGTACTTC.